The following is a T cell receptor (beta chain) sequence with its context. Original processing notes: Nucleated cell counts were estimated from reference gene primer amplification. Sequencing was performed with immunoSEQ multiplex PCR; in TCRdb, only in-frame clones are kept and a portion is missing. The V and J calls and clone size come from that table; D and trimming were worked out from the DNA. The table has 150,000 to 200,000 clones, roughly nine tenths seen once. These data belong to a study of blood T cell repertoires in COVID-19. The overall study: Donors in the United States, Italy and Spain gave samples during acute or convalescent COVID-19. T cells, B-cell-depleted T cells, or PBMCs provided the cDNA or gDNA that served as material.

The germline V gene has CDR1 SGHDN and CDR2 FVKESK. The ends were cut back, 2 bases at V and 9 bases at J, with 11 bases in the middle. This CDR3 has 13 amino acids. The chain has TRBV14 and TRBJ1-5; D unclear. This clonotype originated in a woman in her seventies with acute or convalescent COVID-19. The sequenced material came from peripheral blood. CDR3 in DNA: TGTGCCAGCAGCCAATTTAACGTCGGGCCCCAGCATTTT. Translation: CASSQFNVGPQHF.